This TCR beta chain derives from a study of shared clonotypes between healthy human individuals (dated by TCRdb to 2018 to 2021). Notes on the research overall: Three men and two women, aged 18 to 49 years, made up the cohort. Different laboratories and diverse techniques were used to prepare libraries and sequence TCR repertoires, to increase sequencing depth and limit assay-specific biases. Each donor's leukapheresis produced roughly between roughly 0.85 and 9.5 billion PBMCs. For each donor, CD4 naive and CD4 memory were each given three plates, CD8 naive was given two plates, and CD8 memory was given one plate. To estimate repertoire size and how much clonotype sharing occurs between individuals, the study deeply sequenced the blood TCR repertoires of several healthy adults.

Healthy HIV-negative adults with no recently reported acute infections or vaccinations were included as donors. All donors were Caucasian adults living in Nashville, Tennessee, USA. CD4+ T cells were enriched by magnetic negative selection, after which naive cells were positively selected on CD45RA and the negative fraction was taken as the memory subset. After blood collection by leukapheresis, PBMCs were isolated using Ficoll-Histopaque density gradient centrifugation and then cryopreserved in the vapor phase of liquid nitrogen. Analytical flow cytometry was used to check the purity and quantity of each magnetically sorted T cell population. Genomic DNA was isolated from every sorted fraction and measured by UV absorbance on a Nanodrop 2000c. Notes on this clone: No cognate antigen has been identified for it. Base quality data are lacking; no much larger clone is found one base away. In the same sample, other DNA sequences code for this CDR3.

TCR CDR3 regions were amplified from genomic DNA by multiplex PCR using the deep immunoSEQ assay. Extracted genomic DNA from each cell subset was distributed evenly across all wells of several immunoSEQ 96-well plates, and each plate was treated as a replicate. For sorted subsets, about 220 ng of genomic DNA, equivalent to around 30,000 T cell genomes, went into each replicate PCR. The purified libraries were quantified using a Qubit 3.0 fluorometer, sized with a Bioanalyzer 2100, and then quantified again using the KAPA Library Quantification kit. A separate single-read 150-cycle Illumina NextSeq 550 flow cell was used to sequence each immunoSEQ 96-well plate. Per the original workflow: Because the immunoSEQ output included only junctional sequences and no quality scores, the filtering could not be the same as the filtering used for full-length reads. Sequences were annotated with PyIR, a Python wrapper for IgBLAST v1.9, using IMGT germline references to assign V/J genes and CDR3. Reads were removed for weak V/J assignments (E-value above 1e-6), missing CDR3, stop codons, out-of-frame junctions, or ambiguous translated residues. V3J clonotypes were defined by identical inferred V gene, J gene, and CDR3 amino acid sequence. To compute the percentage overlap between repertoires, the number of shared unique clonotypes was divided by the size of the smaller repertoire. Richness of each repertoire was evaluated using RTK rarefaction, the Chao1 estimator, and Recon v2.1 estimates of unobserved clonotypes. Generation probabilities for all TCRbeta clonotypes obtained by the gDNA method from a handful of donors were computed using OLGA. TCRdb limited this immuneACCESS table to in-frame rearrangements with V and J called. A share of clones is missing; checked studies link under half to unresolved V genes, and the rest is unexplained. The V and J calls and clone size were taken over from that table, and D and trimming were inferred from the DNA. This sample holds 1.6 million or so clones; approximately 98.5% were observed only once. The ten largest account for about 0.34% of the sample.

Points the paper makes about the study in general: Roughly 5.2% of naive CD4, 3.5% of naive CD8, roughly 2.5% of memory CD4, and about 0.4% of memory CD8 clonotypes were shared across several donors. Only blood was sampled, and tissue TCR repertoires likely differ from those in blood. Higher generation probabilities were observed for clonotypes shared by all four sorted-subset donors than for non-shared clonotypes. Incomplete sequencing was indicated by rarefaction of sorted-subset datasets, despite the large sequencing depth. Estimated clonotype richness was generally larger for naive than for memory subsets. The small number of donors limited the genetic and exposure-history diversity represented. Pairwise subsampling led to the expectation that sequencing depth would affect the degree of clonotype sharing among donors.

The source material was naive CD4+ T cells sorted from blood. What the cell subset or site label conveys for this sample: CD45RA+ positively selected. This clonotype was obtained from a man aged 30 to 39 in good health.

The nucleotide sequence is TGTGCCAGCTCACCAGGTGCAACTAATGAAAAACTGTTTTTT. Its protein is CASSPGATNEKLFF. The sequence joins TRBV18 to TRBJ1-4; no confident D gene assignment can be made. In the germline V gene, CDR1 corresponds to KGHSH and CDR2 to LQKENI. The CDR3 numbers 14 residues from cysteine through phenylalanine. Only CDR3 DNA is held: 42 bases, read in frame from base 1. V is cut by 2 bases and J by 0 bases, and the space between the germline ends is 4 bases.